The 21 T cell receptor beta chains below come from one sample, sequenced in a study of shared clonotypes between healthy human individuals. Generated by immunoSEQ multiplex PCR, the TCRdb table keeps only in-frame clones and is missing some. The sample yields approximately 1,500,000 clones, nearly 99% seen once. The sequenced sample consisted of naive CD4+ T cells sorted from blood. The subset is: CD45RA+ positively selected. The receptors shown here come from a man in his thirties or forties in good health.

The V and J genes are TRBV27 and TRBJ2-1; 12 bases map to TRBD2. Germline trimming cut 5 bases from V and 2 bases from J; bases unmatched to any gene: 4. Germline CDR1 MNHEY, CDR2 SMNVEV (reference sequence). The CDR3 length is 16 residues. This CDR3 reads CASSRRLAGAYNEQFF. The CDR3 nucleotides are TGTGCCAGCAGTCGACGACTAGCGGGAGCCTACAATGAGCAGTTCTTC.

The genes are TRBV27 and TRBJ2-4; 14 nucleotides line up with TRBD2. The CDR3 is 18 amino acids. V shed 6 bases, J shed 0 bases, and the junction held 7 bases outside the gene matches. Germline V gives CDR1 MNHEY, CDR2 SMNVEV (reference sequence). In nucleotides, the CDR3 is TGTGCCAGCAGAGAGTCGGGACTAGCGGGAGTAGCCAAAAACATTCAGTACTTC. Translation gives CASRESGLAGVAKNIQYF.

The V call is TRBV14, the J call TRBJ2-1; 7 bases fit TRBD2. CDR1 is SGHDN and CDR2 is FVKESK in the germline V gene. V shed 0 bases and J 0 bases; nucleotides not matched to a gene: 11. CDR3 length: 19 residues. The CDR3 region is CASSQELSRRESSYNEQFF. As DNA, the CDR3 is TGTGCCAGCAGCCAAGAACTATCAAGGCGGGAGTCCTCCTACAATGAGCAGTTCTTC.

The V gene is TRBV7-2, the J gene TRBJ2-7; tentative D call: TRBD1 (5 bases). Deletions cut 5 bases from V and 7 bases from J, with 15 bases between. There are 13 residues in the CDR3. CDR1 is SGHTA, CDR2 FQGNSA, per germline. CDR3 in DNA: TGTGCCAGCAGCATCCAGGGAACCGGGGAGCAGTACTTC. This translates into CASSIQGTGEQYF.

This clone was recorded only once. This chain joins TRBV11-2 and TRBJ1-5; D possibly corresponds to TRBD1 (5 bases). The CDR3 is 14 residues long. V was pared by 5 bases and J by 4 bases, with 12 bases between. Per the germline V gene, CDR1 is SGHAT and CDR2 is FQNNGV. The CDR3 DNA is TGTGCCAGCAGCCTTGGGGCGGAGAATCAGCCCCAGCATTTT. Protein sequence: CASSLGAENQPQHF.

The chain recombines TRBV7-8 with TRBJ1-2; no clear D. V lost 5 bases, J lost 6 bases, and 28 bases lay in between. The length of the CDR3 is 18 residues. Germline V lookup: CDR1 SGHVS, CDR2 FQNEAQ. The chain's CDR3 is CASSPGLSSRVGSDGYTF. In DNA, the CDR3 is TGTGCCAGCAGCCCGGGCTTATCGTCACGGGTGGGATCGGATGGCTACACCTTC.

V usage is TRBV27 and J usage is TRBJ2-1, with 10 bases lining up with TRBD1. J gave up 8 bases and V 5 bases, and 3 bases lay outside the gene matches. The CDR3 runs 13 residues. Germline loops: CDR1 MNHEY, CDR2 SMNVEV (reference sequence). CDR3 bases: TGTGCCAGCAGTCGGACAGGGGGGTATGAGCAGTTCTTC. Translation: CASSRTGGYEQFF.

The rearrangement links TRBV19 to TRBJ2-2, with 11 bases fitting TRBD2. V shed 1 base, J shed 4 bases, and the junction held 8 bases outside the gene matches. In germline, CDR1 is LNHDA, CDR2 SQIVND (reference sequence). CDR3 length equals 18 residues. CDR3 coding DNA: TGTGCCAGTAGTATAGGTCTAGCGGGAGGACTGTCCACCGGGGAGCTGTTTTTT. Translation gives CASSIGLAGGLSTGELFF.

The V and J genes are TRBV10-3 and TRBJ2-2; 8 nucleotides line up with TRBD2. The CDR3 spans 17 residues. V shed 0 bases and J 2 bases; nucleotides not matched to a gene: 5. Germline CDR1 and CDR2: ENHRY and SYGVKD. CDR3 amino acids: CAISESGLAGNTGELFF. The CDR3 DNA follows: TGTGCCATCAGTGAGTCGGGGCTAGCGGGTAACACCGGGGAGCTGTTTTTT.

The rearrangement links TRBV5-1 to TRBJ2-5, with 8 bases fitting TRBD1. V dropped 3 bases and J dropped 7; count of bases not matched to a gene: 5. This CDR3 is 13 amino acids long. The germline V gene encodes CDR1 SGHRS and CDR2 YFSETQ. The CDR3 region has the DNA TGCGCCAGCAGCTGGGCCGGGACAGGGACCCAGTACTTC. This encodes CASSWAGTGTQYF. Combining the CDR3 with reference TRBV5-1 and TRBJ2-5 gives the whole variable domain KAGVTQTPRYLIKTRGQQVTLSCSPISGHRSVSWYQQTPGQGLQFLFEYFSETQRNKGNFPGRFSGRQFSNSRSEMNVSTLELGDSALYLCASSWAGTGTQYFGPGTRLLVL.

CDR3 loop: CASSDRDRGLDEQFF. CDR3 DNA: TGTGCCAGCAGCGACCGGGACAGGGGGCTCGATGAGCAGTTCTTC. This rearrangement joins TRBV9 to TRBJ2-1; 12 bases line up with TRBD1. CDR1 is SGDLS and CDR2 is YYNGEE in the germline V gene. J was trimmed by 8 bases and V by 3 bases; bases with no gene match: 6. The CDR3 is made up of 15 amino acids.

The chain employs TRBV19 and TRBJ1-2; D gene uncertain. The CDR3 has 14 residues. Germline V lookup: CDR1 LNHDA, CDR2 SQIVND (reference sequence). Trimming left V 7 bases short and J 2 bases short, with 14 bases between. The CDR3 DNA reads TGTGCCAGTACTCCGGGGAGTTTGAACTATGGCTACACCTTC. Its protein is CASTPGSLNYGYTF.

The CDR3 DNA reads TGTGCCAGCAGCTCTAGCGGGAGGGCCGGCGGGGAGCTGTTTTTT. It yields the protein CASSSSGRAGGELFF. The J gene is TRBJ2-2, the V gene TRBV7-3, with 12 bases fitting TRBD2. Germline V gene sequence: CDR1 SGHTA, CDR2 FQGTGA. The CDR3 is made up of 15 amino acids. V was clipped by 4 bases and J by 7 bases; unmatched bases: 4.

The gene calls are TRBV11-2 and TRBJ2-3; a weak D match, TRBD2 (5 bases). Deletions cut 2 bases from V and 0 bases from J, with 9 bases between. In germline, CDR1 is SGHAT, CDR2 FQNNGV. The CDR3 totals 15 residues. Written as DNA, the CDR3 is TGTGCCAGCAGCTTACGCGGGCCTAGCACAGATACGCAGTATTTT. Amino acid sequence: CASSLRGPSTDTQYF.

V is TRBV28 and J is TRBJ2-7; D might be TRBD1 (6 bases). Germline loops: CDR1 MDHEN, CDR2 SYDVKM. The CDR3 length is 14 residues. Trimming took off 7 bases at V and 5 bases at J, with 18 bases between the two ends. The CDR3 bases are TGTGCCAGCACCAAACAGGGAAGGGTGGACGAGCAGTACTTC. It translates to CASTKQGRVDEQYF.

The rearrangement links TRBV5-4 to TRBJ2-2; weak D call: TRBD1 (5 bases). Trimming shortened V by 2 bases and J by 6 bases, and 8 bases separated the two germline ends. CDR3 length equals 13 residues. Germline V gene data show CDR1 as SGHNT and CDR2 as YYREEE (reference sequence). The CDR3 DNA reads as TGTGCCAGCAGCTTACAGGTCGCCGGGGAGCTGTTTTTT. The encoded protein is CASSLQVAGELFF.

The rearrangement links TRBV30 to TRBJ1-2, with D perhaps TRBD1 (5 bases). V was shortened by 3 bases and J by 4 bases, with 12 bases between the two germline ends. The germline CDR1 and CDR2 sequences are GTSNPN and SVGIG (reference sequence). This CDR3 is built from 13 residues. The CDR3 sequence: CAWSPVGAYGYTF. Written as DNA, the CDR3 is TGTGCCTGGAGCCCCGTCGGGGCCTATGGCTACACCTTC. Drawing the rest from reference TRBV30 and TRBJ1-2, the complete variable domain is SQTIHQWPATLVQPVGSPLSLECTVEGTSNPNLYWYRQAAGRGLQLLFYSVGIGQISSEVPQNLSASRPQDRQFILSSKKLLLSDSGFYLCAWSPVGAYGYTFGSGTRLTVV.

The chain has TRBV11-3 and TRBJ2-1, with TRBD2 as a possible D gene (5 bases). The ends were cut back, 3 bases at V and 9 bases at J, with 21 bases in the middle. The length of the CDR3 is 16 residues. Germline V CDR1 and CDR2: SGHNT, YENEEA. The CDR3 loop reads CASSLGIDYRITEQFF. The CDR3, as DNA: TGTGCCAGCAGCTTGGGGATCGACTATCGGATTACTGAGCAGTTCTTC.

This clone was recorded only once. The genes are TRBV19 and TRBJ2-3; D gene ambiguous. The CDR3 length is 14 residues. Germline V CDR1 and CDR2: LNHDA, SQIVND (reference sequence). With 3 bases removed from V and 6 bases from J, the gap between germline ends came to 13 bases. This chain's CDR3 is CASSMGGFGDTQYF. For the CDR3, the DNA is TGTGCCAGTAGTATGGGCGGCTTTGGGGATACGCAGTATTTT. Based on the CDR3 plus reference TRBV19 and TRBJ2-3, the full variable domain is DGGITQSPKYLFRKEGQNVTLSCEQNLNHDAMYWYRQDPGQGLRLIYYSQIVNDFQKGDIAEGYSVSREKKESFPLTVTSAQKNPTAFYLCASSMGGFGDTQYFGPGTRLTVL.

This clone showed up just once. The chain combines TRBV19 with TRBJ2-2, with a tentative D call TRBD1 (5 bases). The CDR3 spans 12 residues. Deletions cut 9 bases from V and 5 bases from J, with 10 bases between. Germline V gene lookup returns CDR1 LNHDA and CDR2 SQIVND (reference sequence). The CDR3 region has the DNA TGTGCCAGCCGCAGGGCTACCGGGGAGCTGTTTTTT. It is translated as CASRRATGELFF.

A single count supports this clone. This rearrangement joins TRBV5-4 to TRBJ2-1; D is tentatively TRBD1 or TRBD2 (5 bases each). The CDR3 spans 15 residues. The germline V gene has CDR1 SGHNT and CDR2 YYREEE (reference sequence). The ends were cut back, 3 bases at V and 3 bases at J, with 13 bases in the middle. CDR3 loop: CASSSQGVFYNEQFF. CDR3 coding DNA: TGTGCCAGCAGCTCGCAGGGAGTATTCTACAATGAGCAGTTCTTC.